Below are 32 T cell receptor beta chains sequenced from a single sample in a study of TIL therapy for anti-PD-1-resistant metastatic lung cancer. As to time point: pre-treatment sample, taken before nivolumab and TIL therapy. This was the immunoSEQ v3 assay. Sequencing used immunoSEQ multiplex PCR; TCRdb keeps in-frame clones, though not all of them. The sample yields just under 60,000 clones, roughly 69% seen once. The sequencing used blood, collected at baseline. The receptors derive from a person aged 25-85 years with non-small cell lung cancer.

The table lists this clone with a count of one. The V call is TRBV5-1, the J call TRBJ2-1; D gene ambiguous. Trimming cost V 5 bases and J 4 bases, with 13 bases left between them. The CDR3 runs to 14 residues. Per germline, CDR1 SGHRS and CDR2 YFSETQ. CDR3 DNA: TGCGCCAGCAGGCCCCGACCGGAGTACAATGAGCAGTTCTTC. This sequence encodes CASRPRPEYNEQFF.

CDR3 region: CASSLGGGVGTKAFF. DNA of the CDR3: TGTGCCAGCAGCTTAGGAGGGGGGGTTGGCACAAAAGCTTTCTTT. This rearrangement joins TRBV7-8 to TRBJ1-1; the D gene is possibly TRBD1 (6 bases). Looked up from germline, CDR1 is SGHVS and CDR2 is FQNEAQ. V lost 1 base and J 9 bases, leaving 18 bases between the germline ends. The CDR3 consists of 15 residues. Drawing the rest from reference TRBV7-8 and TRBJ1-1, the complete variable domain is GAGVSQSPRYKVAKRGQDVALRCDPISGHVSLFWYQQALGQGPEFLTYFQNEAQLDKSGLPSDRFFAERPEGSVSTLKIQRTQQEDSAVYLCASSLGGGVGTKAFFGQGTRLTVV.

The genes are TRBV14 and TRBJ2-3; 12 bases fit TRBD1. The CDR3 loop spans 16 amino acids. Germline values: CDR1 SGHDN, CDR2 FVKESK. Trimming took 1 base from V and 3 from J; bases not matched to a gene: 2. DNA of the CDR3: TGTGCCAGCAGCCAAGGGGACAGGGGGCGGACAGATACGCAGTATTTT. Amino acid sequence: CASSQGDRGRTDTQYF. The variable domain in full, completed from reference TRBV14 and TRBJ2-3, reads EAGVTQFPSHSVIEKGQTVTLRCDPISGHDNLYWYRRVMGKEIKFLLHFVKESKQDESGMPNNRFLAERTGGTYSTLKVQPAELEDSGVYFCASSQGDRGRTDTQYFGPGTRLTVL.

The DNA for the CDR3 is TGTGCCAGCAGTGAGGTCCTAGATAATTACGAGCAGTACTTC. Translating gives CASSEVLDNYEQYF. This chain uses TRBV2 with TRBJ2-7; D not resolved. The V gene lost 3 bases and the J gene lost 4 bases, with 13 bases spanning the gap. Germline V gives CDR1 SNHLY, CDR2 FYNNEI. The CDR3 extends over 14 amino acids.

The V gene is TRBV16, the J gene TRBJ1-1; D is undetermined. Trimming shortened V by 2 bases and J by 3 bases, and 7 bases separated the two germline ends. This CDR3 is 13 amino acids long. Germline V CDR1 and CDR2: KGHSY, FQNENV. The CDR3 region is CASSQTRDTEAFF. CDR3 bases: TGTGCCAGCAGCCAAACTAGGGACACTGAAGCTTTCTTT.

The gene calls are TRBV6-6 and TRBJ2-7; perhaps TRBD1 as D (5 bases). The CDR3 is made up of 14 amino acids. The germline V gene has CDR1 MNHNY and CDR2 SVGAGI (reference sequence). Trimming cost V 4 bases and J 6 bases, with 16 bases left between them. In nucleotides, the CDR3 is TGTGCCAGCAGTTGGGGCCAGGGCTCGACCGAGCAGTACTTC. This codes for CASSWGQGSTEQYF.

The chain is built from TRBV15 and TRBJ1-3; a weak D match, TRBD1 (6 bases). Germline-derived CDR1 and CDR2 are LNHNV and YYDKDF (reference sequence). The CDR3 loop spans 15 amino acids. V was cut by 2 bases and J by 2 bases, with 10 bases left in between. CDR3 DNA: TGTGCCACCAGCAGATTACAGGGAGCTGGAAACACCATATATTTT. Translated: CATSRLQGAGNTIYF.

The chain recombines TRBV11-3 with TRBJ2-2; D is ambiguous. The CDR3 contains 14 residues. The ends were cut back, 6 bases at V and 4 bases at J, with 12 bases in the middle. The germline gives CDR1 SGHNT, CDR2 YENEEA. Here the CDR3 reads CASSSSGFTGELFF. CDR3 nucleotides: TGTGCCAGCAGTTCAAGTGGGTTCACCGGGGAGCTGTTTTTT.

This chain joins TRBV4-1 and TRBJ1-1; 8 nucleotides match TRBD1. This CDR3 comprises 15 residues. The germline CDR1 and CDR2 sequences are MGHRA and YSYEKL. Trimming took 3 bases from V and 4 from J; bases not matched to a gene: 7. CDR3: CASSQRTGLGTEAFF. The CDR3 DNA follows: TGCGCCAGCAGCCAGCGGACAGGGCTCGGCACTGAAGCTTTCTTT.

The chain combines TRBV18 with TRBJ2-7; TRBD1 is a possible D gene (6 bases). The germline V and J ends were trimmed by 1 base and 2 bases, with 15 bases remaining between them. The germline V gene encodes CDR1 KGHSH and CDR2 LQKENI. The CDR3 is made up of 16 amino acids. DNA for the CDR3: TGTGCCAGCTCACCACGGCAACAGGGTAACACCTACGAGCAGTACTTC. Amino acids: CASSPRQQGNTYEQYF.

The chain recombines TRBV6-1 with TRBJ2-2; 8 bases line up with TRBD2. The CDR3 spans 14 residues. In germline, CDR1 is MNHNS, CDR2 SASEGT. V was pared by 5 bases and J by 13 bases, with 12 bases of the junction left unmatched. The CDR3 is CASSIGQLLAGLFF. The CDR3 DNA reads TGTGCCAGCAGTATCGGGCAGCTTCTAGCGGGGCTGTTTTTT.

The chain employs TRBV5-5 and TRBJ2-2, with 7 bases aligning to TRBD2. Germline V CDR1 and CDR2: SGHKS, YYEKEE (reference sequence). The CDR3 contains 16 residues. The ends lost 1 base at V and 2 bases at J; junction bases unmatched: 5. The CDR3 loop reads CASSLSLASNTGELFF. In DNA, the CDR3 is TGTGCCAGCAGCTTGTCACTAGCGAGTAACACCGGGGAGCTGTTTTTT.

This chain's CDR3 is CASQFGRDTGELFF. The CDR3 bases are TGTGCCAGCCAATTTGGTCGGGACACCGGGGAGCTGTTTTTT. The chain carries TRBV6-4 and TRBJ2-2; D unresolved. Germline lookup yields CDR1 MRHNA and CDR2 SNTAGT. The CDR3 sequence is 14 residues long. The ends were cut back, 8 bases at V and 3 bases at J, with 13 bases in the middle.

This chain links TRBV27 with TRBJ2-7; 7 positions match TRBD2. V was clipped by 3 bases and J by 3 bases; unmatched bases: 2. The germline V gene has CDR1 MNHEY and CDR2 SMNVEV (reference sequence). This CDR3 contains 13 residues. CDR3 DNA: TGTGCCAGCAGTTTTCTAGCGGACTACGAGCAGTACTTC. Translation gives CASSFLADYEQYF.

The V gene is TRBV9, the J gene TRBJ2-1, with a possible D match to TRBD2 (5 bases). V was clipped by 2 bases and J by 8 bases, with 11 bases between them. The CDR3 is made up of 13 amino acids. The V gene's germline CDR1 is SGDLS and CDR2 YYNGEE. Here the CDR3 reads CASSVGGLDEQFF. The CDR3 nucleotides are TGTGCCAGCAGCGTGGGCGGGTTGGATGAGCAGTTCTTC.

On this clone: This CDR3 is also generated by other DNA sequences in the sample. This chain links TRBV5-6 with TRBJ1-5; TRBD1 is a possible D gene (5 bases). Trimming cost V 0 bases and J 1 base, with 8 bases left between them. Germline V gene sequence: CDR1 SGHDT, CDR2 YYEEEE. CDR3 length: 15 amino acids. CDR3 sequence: CASSLGQLSNQPQHF. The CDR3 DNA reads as TGTGCCAGCAGCTTGGGACAGTTAAGCAATCAGCCCCAGCATTTT.

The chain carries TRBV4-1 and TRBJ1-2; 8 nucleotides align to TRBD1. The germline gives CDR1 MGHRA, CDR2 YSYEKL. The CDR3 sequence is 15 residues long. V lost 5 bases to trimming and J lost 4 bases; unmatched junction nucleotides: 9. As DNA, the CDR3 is TGCGCCAGCAGCTTGACAGGGGCGGACGGCTATGGCTACACCTTC. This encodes CASSLTGADGYGYTF.

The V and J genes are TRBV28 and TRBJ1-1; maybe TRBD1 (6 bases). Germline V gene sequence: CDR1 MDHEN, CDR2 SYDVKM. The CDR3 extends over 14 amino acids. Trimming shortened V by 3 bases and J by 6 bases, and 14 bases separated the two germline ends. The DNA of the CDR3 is TGTGCCAGCAGTTTGGGCCAGGGGATGGCTGAAGCTTTCTTT. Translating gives CASSLGQGMAEAFF.

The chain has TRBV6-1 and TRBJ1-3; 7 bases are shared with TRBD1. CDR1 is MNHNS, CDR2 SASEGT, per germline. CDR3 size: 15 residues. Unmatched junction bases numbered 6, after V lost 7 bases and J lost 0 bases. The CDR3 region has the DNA TGTGCCAGCACCAGGGGGGGGGACTCTGGAAACACCATATATTTT. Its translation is CASTRGGDSGNTIYF.

CDR3 in amino acids: CASTPGLDKGYEQFF. CDR3 nucleotide sequence: TGTGCCAGCACACCGGGACTAGACAAAGGATATGAGCAGTTCTTC. The chain combines TRBV5-4 with TRBJ2-1, with 8 nucleotides matching TRBD2. The V and J ends lost 6 bases and 8 bases, in that order; junction bases with no gene match: 13. Germline CDR1 SGHNT, CDR2 YYREEE (reference sequence). The CDR3 consists of 15 residues.

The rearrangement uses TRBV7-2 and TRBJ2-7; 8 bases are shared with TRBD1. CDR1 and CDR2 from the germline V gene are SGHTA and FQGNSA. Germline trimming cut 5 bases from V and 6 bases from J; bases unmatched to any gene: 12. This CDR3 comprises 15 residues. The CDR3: CASSPRTGSEFEQYF. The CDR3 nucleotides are TGTGCCAGCAGCCCTAGGACAGGGTCTGAATTCGAGCAGTACTTC.

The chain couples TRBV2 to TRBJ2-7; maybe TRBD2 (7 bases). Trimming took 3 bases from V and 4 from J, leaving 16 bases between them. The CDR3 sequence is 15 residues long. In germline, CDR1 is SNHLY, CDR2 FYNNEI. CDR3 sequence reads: CASSDWAGAAYEQYF. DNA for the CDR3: TGTGCCAGCAGTGATTGGGCGGGGGCAGCTTACGAGCAGTACTTC.

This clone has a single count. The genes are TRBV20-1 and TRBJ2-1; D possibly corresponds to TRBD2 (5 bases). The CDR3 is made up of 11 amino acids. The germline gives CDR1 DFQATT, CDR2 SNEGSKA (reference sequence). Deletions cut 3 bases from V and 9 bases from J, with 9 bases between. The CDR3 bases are TGCAGTGCTAGCGCGGGCCGTGAGCAGTTCTTC. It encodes CSASAGREQFF.

For the CDR3, the DNA is TGTGCCAGCACCACACCCGGCGAGCAGTACTTC. Amino acids: CASTTPGEQYF. The chain links TRBV2 to TRBJ2-7; D ambiguous. The CDR3 sequence is 11 residues long. Germline V CDR1 and CDR2: SNHLY, FYNNEI. The germline V and J ends were trimmed by 7 bases and 6 bases, with 10 bases remaining between them. The full variable domain, with the rest looked up from reference TRBV2 and TRBJ2-7, is EPEVTQTPSHQVTQMGQEVILRCVPISNHLYFYWYRQILGQKVEFLVSFYNNEISEKSEIFDDQFSVERPDGSNFTLKIRSTKLEDSAMYFCASTTPGEQYFGPGTRLTVT.

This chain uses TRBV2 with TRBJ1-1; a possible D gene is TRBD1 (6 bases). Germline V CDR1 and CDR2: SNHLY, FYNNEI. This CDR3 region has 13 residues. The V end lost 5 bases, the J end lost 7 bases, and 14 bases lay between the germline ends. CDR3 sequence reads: CASSLNRAGEAFF. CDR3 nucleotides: TGTGCCAGCAGTCTAAACAGGGCGGGTGAAGCTTTCTTT.

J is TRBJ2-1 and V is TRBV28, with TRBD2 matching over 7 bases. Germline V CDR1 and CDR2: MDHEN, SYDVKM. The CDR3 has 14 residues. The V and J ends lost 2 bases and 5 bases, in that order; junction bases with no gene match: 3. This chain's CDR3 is CASSLVGGNNEQFF. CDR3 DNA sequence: TGTGCCAGCAGTTTAGTGGGAGGGAACAATGAGCAGTTCTTC.

CDR3 in amino acids: CASRTGENTGELFF. CDR3 in DNA: TGCGCCAGCCGGACAGGCGAGAACACCGGGGAGCTGTTTTTT. This sequence joins TRBV5-1 and TRBJ2-2, with 7 nucleotides matching TRBD1. The V segment lost 7 bases and the J segment 1 base; nucleotides outside the gene matches: 4. The CDR3 sequence is 14 residues long. The germline V gene has CDR1 SGHRS and CDR2 YFSETQ.

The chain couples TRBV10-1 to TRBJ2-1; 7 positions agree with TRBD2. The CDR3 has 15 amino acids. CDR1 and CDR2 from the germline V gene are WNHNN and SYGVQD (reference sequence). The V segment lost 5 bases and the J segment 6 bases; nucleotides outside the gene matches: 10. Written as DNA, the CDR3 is TGCGCCAGCAGTCCCGGGACTACCTTAGCCAATGAGCAGTTCTTC. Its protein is CASSPGTTLANEQFF.

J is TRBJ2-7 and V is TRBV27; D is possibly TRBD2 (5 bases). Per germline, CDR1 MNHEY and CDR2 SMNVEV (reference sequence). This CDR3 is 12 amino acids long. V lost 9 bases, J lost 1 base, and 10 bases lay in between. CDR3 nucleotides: TGTGCCAGTACCTCGGGGTCCTACGAGCAGTACTTC. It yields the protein CASTSGSYEQYF.

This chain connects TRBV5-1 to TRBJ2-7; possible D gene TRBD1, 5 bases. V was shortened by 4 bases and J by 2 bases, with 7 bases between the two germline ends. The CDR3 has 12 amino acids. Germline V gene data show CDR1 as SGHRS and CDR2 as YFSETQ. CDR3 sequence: CASSVDTYEQYF. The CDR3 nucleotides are TGCGCCAGCAGCGTGGACACCTACGAGCAGTACTTC. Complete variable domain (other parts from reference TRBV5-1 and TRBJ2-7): KAGVTQTPRYLIKTRGQQVTLSCSPISGHRSVSWYQQTPGQGLQFLFEYFSETQRNKGNFPGRFSGRQFSNSRSEMNVSTLELGDSALYLCASSVDTYEQYFGPGTRLTVT.

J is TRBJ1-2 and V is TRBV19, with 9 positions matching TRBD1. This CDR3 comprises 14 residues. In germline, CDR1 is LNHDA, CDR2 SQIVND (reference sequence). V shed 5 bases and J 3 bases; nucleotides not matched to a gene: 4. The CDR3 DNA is TGTGCCAGTAGTCCTACAGGGGGCGACTATGGCTACACCTTC. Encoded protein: CASSPTGGDYGYTF.

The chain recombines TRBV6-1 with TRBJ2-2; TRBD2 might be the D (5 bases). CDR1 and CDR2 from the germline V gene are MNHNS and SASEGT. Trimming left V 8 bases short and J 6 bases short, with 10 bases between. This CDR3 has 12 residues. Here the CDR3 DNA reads TGTGCCAGCCGGAGGAGCCCCGGGGAGCTGTTTTTT. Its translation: CASRRSPGELFF.